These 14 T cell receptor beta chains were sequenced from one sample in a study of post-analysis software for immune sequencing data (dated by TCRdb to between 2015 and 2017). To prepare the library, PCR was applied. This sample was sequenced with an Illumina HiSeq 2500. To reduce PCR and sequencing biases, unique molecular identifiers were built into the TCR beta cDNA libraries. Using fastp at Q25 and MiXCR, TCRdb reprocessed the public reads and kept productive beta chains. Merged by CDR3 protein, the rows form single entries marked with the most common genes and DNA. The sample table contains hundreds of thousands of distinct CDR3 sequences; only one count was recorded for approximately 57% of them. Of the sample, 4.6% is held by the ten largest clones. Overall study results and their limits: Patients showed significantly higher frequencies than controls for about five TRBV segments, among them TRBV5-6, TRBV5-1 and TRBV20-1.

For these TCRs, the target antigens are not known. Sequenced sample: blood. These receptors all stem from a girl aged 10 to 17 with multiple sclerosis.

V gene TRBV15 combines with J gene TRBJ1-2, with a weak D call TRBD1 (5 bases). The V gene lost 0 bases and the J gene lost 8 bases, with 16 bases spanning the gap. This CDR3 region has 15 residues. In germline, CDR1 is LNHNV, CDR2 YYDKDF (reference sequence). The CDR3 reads CATSRDPEGLGGYTF. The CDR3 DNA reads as TGTGCCACCAGCAGAGACCCCGAGGGGTTAGGGGGCTACACCTTC.

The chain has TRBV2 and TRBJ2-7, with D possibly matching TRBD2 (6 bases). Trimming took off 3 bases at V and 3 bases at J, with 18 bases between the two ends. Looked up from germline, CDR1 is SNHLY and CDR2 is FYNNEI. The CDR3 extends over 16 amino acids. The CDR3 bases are TGTGCCAGCAGTGAGCGGGGAGGCCAGATTAACTACGAGCAGTACTTC. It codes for CASSERGGQINYEQYF.

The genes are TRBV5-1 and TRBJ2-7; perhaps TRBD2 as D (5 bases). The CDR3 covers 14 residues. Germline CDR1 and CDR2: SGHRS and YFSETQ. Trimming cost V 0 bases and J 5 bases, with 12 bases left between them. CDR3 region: CASSLAGFQNEQYF. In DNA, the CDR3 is TGCGCCAGCAGCTTGGCGGGGTTCCAGAACGAGCAGTACTTC.

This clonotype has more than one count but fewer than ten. CDR3 DNA sequence: TGTGCCAGCAGCCCATTCGGGGCAGATGGCTACACCTTC. Its translation: CASSPFGADGYTF. J is TRBJ1-2 and V is TRBV7-2; D might be TRBD1 (5 bases). V lost 5 bases and J 6 bases, leaving 13 bases between the germline ends. This CDR3 has 13 residues. Germline V CDR1 and CDR2: SGHTA, FQGNSA.

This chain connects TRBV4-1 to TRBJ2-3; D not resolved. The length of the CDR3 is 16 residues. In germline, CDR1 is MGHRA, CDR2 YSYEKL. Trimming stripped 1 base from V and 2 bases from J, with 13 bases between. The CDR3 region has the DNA TGCGCCAGCAGCCAAGGCTCGATGGGCCTCACAGATACGCAGTATTTT. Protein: CASSQGSMGLTDTQYF.

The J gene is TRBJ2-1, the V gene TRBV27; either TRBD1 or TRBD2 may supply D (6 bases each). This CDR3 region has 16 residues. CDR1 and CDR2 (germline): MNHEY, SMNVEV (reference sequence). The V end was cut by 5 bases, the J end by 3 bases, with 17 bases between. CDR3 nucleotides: TGTGCCAGCAGTCTCCGCCGTGGGGGGCTCTACAATGAGCAGTTCTTC. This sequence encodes CASSLRRGGLYNEQFF.

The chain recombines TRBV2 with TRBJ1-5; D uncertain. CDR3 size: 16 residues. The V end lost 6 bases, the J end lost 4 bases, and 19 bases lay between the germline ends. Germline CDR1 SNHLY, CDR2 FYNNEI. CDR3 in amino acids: CASRRGEAVGNQPQHF. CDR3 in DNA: TGTGCCAGCAGGAGAGGCGAGGCAGTAGGTAATCAGCCCCAGCATTTT.

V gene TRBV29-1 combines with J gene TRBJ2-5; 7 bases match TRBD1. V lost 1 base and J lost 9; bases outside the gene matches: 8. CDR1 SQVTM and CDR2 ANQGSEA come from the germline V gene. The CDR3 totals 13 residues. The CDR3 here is CSVEGQGLRAQYF. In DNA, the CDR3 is TGCAGCGTTGAAGGACAGGGCCTAAGGGCCCAGTACTTC.

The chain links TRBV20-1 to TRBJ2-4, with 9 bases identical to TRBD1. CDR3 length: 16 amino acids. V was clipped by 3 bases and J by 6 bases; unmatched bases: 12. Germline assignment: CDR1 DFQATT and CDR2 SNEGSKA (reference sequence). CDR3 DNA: TGCAGTGCTAGGGCCCCACGGACAGGGGATGGAAACATTCAGTACTTC. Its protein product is CSARAPRTGDGNIQYF.

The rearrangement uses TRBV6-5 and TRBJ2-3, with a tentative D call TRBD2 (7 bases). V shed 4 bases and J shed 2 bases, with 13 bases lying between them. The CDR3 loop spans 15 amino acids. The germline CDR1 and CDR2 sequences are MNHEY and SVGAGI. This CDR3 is CASSSAGAITDTQYF. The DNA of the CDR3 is TGTGCCAGCAGTTCCGCGGGGGCGATCACAGATACGCAGTATTTT.

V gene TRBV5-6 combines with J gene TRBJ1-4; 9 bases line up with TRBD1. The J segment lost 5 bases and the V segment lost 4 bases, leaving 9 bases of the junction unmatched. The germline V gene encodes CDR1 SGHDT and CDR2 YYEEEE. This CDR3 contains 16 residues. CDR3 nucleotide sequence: TGTGCCAGCAGCCAGGGGCCGGGACAGGGAAATGAAAAACTGTTTTTT. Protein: CASSQGPGQGNEKLFF. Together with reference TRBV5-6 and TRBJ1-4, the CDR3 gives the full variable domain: DAGVTQSPTHLIKTRGQQVTLRCSPKSGHDTVSWYQQALGQGPQFIFQYYEEEERQRGNFPDRFSGHQFPNYSSELNVNALLLGDSALYLCASSQGPGQGNEKLFFGSGTQLSVL.

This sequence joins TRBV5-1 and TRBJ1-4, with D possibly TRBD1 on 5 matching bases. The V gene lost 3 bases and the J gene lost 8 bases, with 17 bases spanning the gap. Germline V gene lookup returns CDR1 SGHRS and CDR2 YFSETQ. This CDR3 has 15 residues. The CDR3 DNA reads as TGCGCCAGCAGCTCCGGGGGTTTCCGGGTCGAAAAACTGTTTTTT. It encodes CASSSGGFRVEKLFF.

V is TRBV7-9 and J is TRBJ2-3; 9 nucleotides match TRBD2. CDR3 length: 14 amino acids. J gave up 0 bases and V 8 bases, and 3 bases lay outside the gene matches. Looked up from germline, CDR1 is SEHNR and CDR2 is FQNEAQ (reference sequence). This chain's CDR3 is CASGTSRSTDTQYF. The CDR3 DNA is TGTGCCAGCGGGACTAGCCGTAGCACAGATACGCAGTATTTT.

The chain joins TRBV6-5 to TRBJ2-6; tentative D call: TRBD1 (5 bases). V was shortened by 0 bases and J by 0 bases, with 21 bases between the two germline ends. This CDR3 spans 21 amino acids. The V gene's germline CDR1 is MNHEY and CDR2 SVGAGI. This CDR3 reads CASSYSARVIQLSSGANVLTF. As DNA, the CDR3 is TGTGCCAGCAGTTACTCGGCCAGGGTAATTCAGCTTTCCTCTGGGGCCAACGTCCTGACTTTC.